This TCR beta chain was identified in a study of cytomegalovirus exposure and HLA in healthy donors. Study results and limitations: Analyses of presence and absence presupposed an approximately uniform sequencing depth across donors.

The length of the CDR3 is 10 residues. In germline, CDR1 is DFQATT, CDR2 SNEGSKA (reference sequence). Every donor was a healthy person donating bone marrow. Donors were ostensibly healthy at sampling, although undocumented immune exposures were probable. This clone came up a few times. Its matching antigen is unknown. The germline gene is not matched at one end of the junction; a read error may be the cause. Use of 60 Vbeta and 13 Jbeta primers characterized the PCR. Libraries were prepared by immunoSEQ multiplex PCR; TCRdb keeps only in-frame clonotypes and omits some of them. The sample has some 95,000 clones, roughly 70% seen once.

Sample: PBMCs. This TCR was sampled from a young woman in good health and CMV-seropositive. The V and J genes are TRBV20-1 and TRBJ1-1; possible D gene TRBD1, 5 bases. CDR3 amino acids: CSAGDSEAFF. In DNA form, the CDR3 reads TGCAGTGCTGGAGACAGTGAAGCTTTCTTT.